A single sample gave rise to the 14 T cell receptor beta chains below, sequenced in a study of CD8 T cells in cerebrospinal fluid in Alzheimer's disease. From the 10x single-cell sequencing reads, TCRdb lists one entry per CDR3 protein and no DNA. This sample's clone table lists approximately 1,200 distinct CDR3 sequences. Sequencing was carried out using cerebrospinal fluid. These TCRs come from a human donor with Parkinson's disease.

Its frequency marks this clonotype as medium-sized. This chain joins TRBV2 and TRBJ1-2; TCRdb's D call, TRBD1, is unchecked because there is no DNA. The CDR3 consists of 11 residues. CDR1 and CDR2 (germline): SNHLY, FYNNEI. Here the CDR3 reads CASSEGVGYTF.

The chain couples TRBV19 to TRBJ2-1. CDR1 is LNHDA, CDR2 SQIVND, per germline (reference sequence). This CDR3 is 16 amino acids long. CDR3 sequence: CASSMARKSSYNEQFF.

This clonotype registers large by frequency. The rearrangement joins TRBV2 to TRBJ2-5; TCRdb proposes TRBD2, but this gene call is untestable without DNA. The CDR3 is 14 residues long. The germline CDR1 and CDR2 sequences are SNHLY and FYNNEI. CDR3 region: CASSATSVQETQYF.

V is TRBV5-5 and J is TRBJ2-1; the TCRdb D gene call, TRBD1, has no DNA to confirm it. The CDR3 extends over 17 amino acids. The germline V gene encodes CDR1 SGHKS and CDR2 YYEKEE (reference sequence). The chain's CDR3 is CASSPLRGSFPGAEQFF.

This chain links TRBV28 with TRBJ1-4; TCRdb names TRBD1, which stays unverified in the absence of DNA. Germline assignment: CDR1 MDHEN and CDR2 SYDVKM. This CDR3 has 15 residues. CDR3 sequence: CASSPWGATNEKLFF.

This clonotype is identified as large from frequency. J is TRBJ2-7 and V is TRBV27; no DNA is available, so the TRBD2 call from TCRdb remains unchecked. The CDR3 is 13 residues long. Germline V gene lookup returns CDR1 MNHEY and CDR2 SMNVEV (reference sequence). The CDR3 reads CASRGTSGGEWYF.

The chain joins TRBV11-1 to TRBJ1-2; as DNA is missing, the TRBD1 call by TCRdb cannot be tested. The CDR3 spans 18 residues. Germline lookup yields CDR1 SGHAT and CDR2 FQDESV (reference sequence). CDR3 region: CASSKWDRVFHSNYGYTF.

V gene TRBV5-4 combines with J gene TRBJ2-7; TCRdb lists TRBD2, though no DNA is available to test this call. The germline V gene has CDR1 SGHNT and CDR2 YYREEE (reference sequence). The CDR3 consists of 16 residues. This chain's CDR3 is CASSLGGLAHSYEQYF.

This clonotype is called large based on its frequency. V usage is TRBV13 and J usage is TRBJ1-3. The CDR3 has 17 amino acids. CDR1 and CDR2 from the germline V gene are PRHDT and FYEKMQ (reference sequence). CDR3: CASSLSREGASGNTIYF.

According to its frequency, this clonotype is medium-sized. The J gene is TRBJ1-2, the V gene TRBV20-1; the D call of TRBD1 rests on TCRdb alone, since no DNA is present to check it. CDR1 DFQATT and CDR2 SNEGSKA come from the germline V gene (reference sequence). CDR3 length: 12 residues. The CDR3 loop reads CSAGDRDYGYTF.

By frequency, this clonotype registers medium-sized (0.01 to 0.1%). The chain combines TRBV7-9 with TRBJ1-5; as DNA is missing, the TRBD1 call by TCRdb cannot be tested. The germline V gene encodes CDR1 SEHNR and CDR2 FQNEAQ (reference sequence). The CDR3 consists of 15 residues. CDR3 residues: CASSFSRQINQPQHF.

Its frequency marks this clonotype as medium-sized (0.01 to 0.1%). V is TRBV6-5 and J is TRBJ1-2; lacking DNA, the TRBD1 call made by TCRdb goes unchecked. The germline V gene has CDR1 MNHEY and CDR2 SVGAGI. There are 15 residues in the CDR3. CDR3 amino acids: CASSYSGQGVFGYTF.

By frequency, this clonotype is medium-sized. The chain uses TRBV6-2 or TRBV6-3 and TRBJ2-7. Germline V gene data show CDR1 as MNHEY and CDR2 as SVGEGT. The CDR3 sequence is 13 residues long. CDR3 sequence: CASSRPASYEQYF.

The chain links TRBV5-4 to TRBJ2-7. Looked up from germline, CDR1 is SGHNT and CDR2 is YYREEE (reference sequence). The length of the CDR3 is 15 residues. The chain's CDR3 is CASSMDTASSYEQYF.